This T cell receptor (beta chain) was found in a study of blood T cell repertoires in COVID-19 (dated by TCRdb to about 2020). Regarding the research as a whole: The collaborator samples originated in the United States, Italy and Spain and spanned the acute and convalescent phases of COVID-19. The prospective study material was composed of cDNA or gDNA derived from T cells, B-cell-depleted T cells, or PBMCs. The dataset comprised deeply sampled blood TCRbeta repertoires from subjects exposed to, actively infected with, or recovered from COVID-19. A freely available public database, intended as a resource for researchers studying the immune response to SARS-CoV-2, is where the repertoires were released. The samples were drawn from the first 160 participants of the ongoing ImmuneRACE study and from over a thousand subjects provided by 6 global collaborators. Sample metadata almost always included a de-identified subject ID, COVID-19 status, age in years and sex. Where HLA class I and class II types were available, the types were taken from metadata supplied by the sample provider, not from assay-based typing. The investigation overall reported the following: How much clinical and demographic metadata was included differed by source and by participant, and the metadata was provided uncurated.

The collaborating institutions used their own protocols to collect whole blood in K2EDTA tubes. For TCRbeta analysis, collaborator samples were shipped as frozen whole blood, as isolated PBMCs, or as DNA extracted from either sample type. In its sample, this clone was seen a few times. The antigen it recognizes is unknown. No base quality values were provided; no much bigger clone lies one nucleotide off. TCRbeta CDR3 regions were amplified from genomic DNA using the immunoSEQ Assay, a bias-controlled multiplex PCR. The published analysis was carried out like this. The number of nucleated cells in each sample was estimated by amplification of reference gene primers within the assay. To quantify the absolute abundance of each unique TCRbeta CDR3 rearrangement, sequence reads were collapsed and filtered. Productive Simpson clonality was computed per sample as the square root of Simpson's diversity index over productive rearrangements. Not all clones reach the TCRdb copy of this immuneACCESS table, which keeps in-frame sequences only. Checked studies attribute under half of the gap to unresolved V genes and leave the rest unexplained. V and J calls and clone size follow that table, whereas D and trimming were derived from the DNA. The sample records fewer than 350,000 clones, 81% of which are singletons. The biggest ten clones account for about 3.2% of the sample.

The sequencing sample was made of peripheral blood. This TCR was sampled from a woman aged 55-69 years with active or convalescent COVID-19.

The CDR3 loop reads CASRYGGGLRSLPYGYTF. The bases read TGTGCCAGCAGATACGGCGGGGGACTCAGGTCTCTACCTTATGGCTACACCTTC. The rearrangement combines TRBV7-2 with TRBJ1-2; the D region possibly corresponds to TRBD1 (5 bases align). Reading from cysteine to phenylalanine, the CDR3 counts 18 amino acids. Kept here is only the CDR3 DNA, which spans 54 bases and is read in frame from base 1. Per the germline V gene, SGHTA is the CDR1 and FQGNSA is the CDR2. The junction shows trimming of 6 bases on V and 5 bases on J, plus 28 bases between the germline ends.